Listed below are T cell receptor beta chains from one sample, sequenced in a study of radiotherapy plus CTLA-4 blockade in lung cancer. Using immunoSEQ multiplex PCR, the repertoire was profiled, and TCRdb retains in-frame clones only, with some absent. Of approximately 89,000 clones in the sample, around 83% were seen once. Here the sequenced sample was peripheral blood, taken from a patient treated with radiotherapy plus ipilimumab. The receptors shown here come from a human donor with non-small cell lung cancer that progressed on radiotherapy plus ipilimumab. Each CDR3 is given with its conserved first and last residue. The D gene is left open where the match is weak. Clone size appears in some rows only: once, few, many, or a class for an expanded clone.

v_gene,j_gene,abundance,d_gene,CDR3nt,CDR3aa
TRBV28,TRBJ2-7,NA,TRBD1,TGTGCCAGCAGTTTATCCTCCGGGGGGACAGGGTCGGGTGAGCAGTACTTC,CASSLSSGGTGSGEQYF
TRBV27,TRBJ1-5,NA,NA,TGTGCCAGCAGTTTAAAGGATAATCAGCCCCAGCATTTT,CASSLKDNQPQHF
TRBV10-3,TRBJ2-3,NA,TRBD1,TGTGCCATCAGTGCCCAGGGGGCAGGTACGCAGTATTTT,CAISAQGAGTQYF
TRBV18,TRBJ2-7,NA,TRBD2,TGTGCCAGCTCACCACGACCATCGGGGACTAGCGGCTCCTACGAGCAGTACTTC,CASSPRPSGTSGSYEQYF
TRBV4-1,TRBJ1-4,few,NA,TGCGCCAGCAGCCAAGATCGCGGGGCGGGGAATGAAAAACTGTTTTTT,CASSQDRGAGNEKLFF
TRBV6-6,TRBJ2-7,once,NA,TGTGCCAGCAGCCATCCGGAGGAGGGCGGGACCTACGAGCAGTACTTC,CASSHPEEGGTYEQYF
TRBV7-2,TRBJ2-1,NA,NA,TGTGCCAGCAGCTCGGGACTTTCGCAGTTCTTC,CASSSGLSQFF
TRBV7-8,TRBJ1-5,NA,NA,TGTGCCAGCAGCTTAGCGACTAGCAATCAGCCCCAGCATTTT,CASSLATSNQPQHF
TRBV18,TRBJ2-3,NA,NA,TGTGCCAGCTCACGACGACTCAACACAGATACGCAGTATTTT,CASSRRLNTDTQYF
TRBV5-1,TRBJ1-2,NA,TRBD1,TGCGCCAGCAGCCAAGGACAGGAGAGTGGCTACACCTTC,CASSQGQESGYTF
TRBV13,TRBJ2-1,few,NA,TGTGCCAGCAGCTTAGGGAGAGGGGCATACAATGAGCAGTTCTTC,CASSLGRGAYNEQFF
TRBV7-2,TRBJ2-3,NA,TRBD2,TGTGCCAGCAGCTCCAGCGGGAGGGGAGATACGCAGTATTTT,CASSSSGRGDTQYF
TRBV5-5,TRBJ1-2,NA,NA,TGTGCCGGGGACTATGGCTACACCTTC,CAGDYGYTF
TRBV19,TRBJ1-3,few,NA,TGTGCCAGTAGTATGAGAGCCTCTGGAAACACCATATATTTT,CASSMRASGNTIYF
TRBV4-3,TRBJ2-7,few,TRBD2,TGCGCCAGCAGCCAAGGTCGGGAGGGCTGGGTCCACGAGCAGTACTTC,CASSQGREGWVHEQYF
TRBV4-1,TRBJ2-5,NA,TRBD1,TGCGCCAGCAGCCAAGAGGTGACAGGGGGCTGGGAGACCCAGTACTTC,CASSQEVTGGWETQYF
TRBV19,TRBJ2-2,NA,TRBD2,TGTGCCAGTAGTAGAAGGGGTAGCGGGAGTACCGGGGAGCTGTTTTTT,CASSRRGSGSTGELFF
TRBV4-1,TRBJ2-7,once,NA,TGCGCCAGCAGCCAAGATTCGGGCAGCACCTACGAGCAGTACTTC,CASSQDSGSTYEQYF
TRBV10-3,TRBJ1-1,NA,NA,TGTGCCATCAGAATATCAAGGGGTTCTGGCCCAGGCACTGAAGCTTTCTTT,CAIRISRGSGPGTEAFF
TRBV19,TRBJ1-5,few,NA,TGTGCCAGTAGTATAGATCCGAGCCATAGCAATCAGCCCCAGCATTTT,CASSIDPSHSNQPQHF
TRBV7-8,TRBJ2-1,NA,NA,TGTGCCAGCAGCTCTCGAGGGACTCCGTCCTACAATGAGCAGTTCTTC,CASSSRGTPSYNEQFF
TRBV21-1,TRBJ2-1,NA,NA,TGTGCCAGCAGCAAAGCGCAGAGACTAGCGCACGGCAATGAGCAGTTCTTC,CASSKAQRLAHGNEQFF
TRBV2,TRBJ1-2,once,NA,TGTGCCAGCAGACAGGGACACTATGGCTACACCTTC,CASRQGHYGYTF
TRBV4-2,TRBJ2-3,NA,NA,TGTGCCAGCAGCCAAGAGGGAGGTCTAGCCGCAGATACGCAGTATTTT,CASSQEGGLAADTQYF
TRBV5-4,TRBJ2-1,NA,TRBD2,TGTGCCAGCAGCCCTCGGACTAGCGGGCTTGCCCTCAATGAGCAGTTCTTC,CASSPRTSGLALNEQFF
TRBV7-2,TRBJ1-2,NA,TRBD1,TGTGCCAGCAGCTTATCAAGGGACAGCGTGGGTGGCTACACCTTC,CASSLSRDSVGGYTF
TRBV2,TRBJ1-6,NA,NA,TGTGCCAGCAGTGAACCAGGGATCAATTCACCCCTCCACTTT,CASSEPGINSPLHF